The text below deals with one TCR beta chain. This clone has ten or more counts. Which antigen it targets is not known. Base qualities are missing; no much larger clone stands one base away. Genomic DNA was used for TRB sequencing, which was performed with the immunoSEQ assay at survey resolution or with the hsTCRB kit. In the paper's pipeline: The immunoSEQ software was used for initial read processing, and the LymphoSeq R package was used for repertoire analyses. For each TRB dataset, clonality was calculated as 1 minus normalized Shannon entropy, and the Gini coefficient was computed as well. To infer phenotypes in unsorted samples, TRB sequences from sorted subsets of the recipient or donor were mapped onto unsorted samples from the same recipient. Imported from immuneACCESS, the table was reduced by TCRdb to in-frame sequences with V and J called. These copies leave out some clones; in studies compared against another copy, an unresolved V gene accounts for under half, and the cause of the remainder is not known. V and J calls and clone size are those listed in that table; D and trimming were worked out from the DNA. The sample features 30,000 to 40,000 clones, and none is a singleton. The ten biggest clones cover 2.5% of the sample.

The data stem from a study of T cells after posttransplantation cyclophosphamide listed by TCRdb under 2016. Concerning the study at large: The study tracked T cell repertoire reconstitution by TRB sequencing after myeloablative bone marrow transplantation using posttransplantation cyclophosphamide as GVHD prophylaxis. Antigen receptor sequencing was done on samples from some 40 PTCy-treated patients and from approximately 17 related bone marrow donors of those patients. In 3 patients, up to about 3 additional blood samples taken between 2 and 5.2 years after transplant also underwent TRB sequencing, as did pretransplant blood from a handful of patients. Because TRA and TRB clonality were tightly correlated in several samples, subsequent TCR analyses were focused on TRB only. Blood from all 35 or so PTCy patients with 1-year posttransplant specimens was subjected to TRB sequencing. Public TRB sequences were searched against a database of over 3,600 sequences associated with responses to pathogens, tumor antigens, self-antigens and alloantigens. Points the paper makes about the study in general: Across the 35 to 45 patients, TRB clonality was highly associated with recipient CMV seropositivity and CMV reactivation, and diversity with PTCy was similar to that in the CNI/methotrexate controls. At 1-2 months, donor-recipient similarity was low but rose over the first year, and the later blood repertoires were often dominated by donor CD8+ memory clones. The TRB repertoires of T cells infiltrating skin or the GI tract showed only limited overlap with the TRB repertoires found in blood.

The junction carries 17 bases between V and J, which are trimmed by 11 bases and 3 bases respectively. Taken from cysteine to phenylalanine, the CDR3 has 14 residues. Just the 42-base CDR3 DNA is kept, in frame starting at base 1. CDR1 and CDR2, per the germline V gene, are MDHEN and SYDVKM. On the day of marrow donation, related bone marrow donors gave peripheral blood samples. Peripheral blood and bone marrow mononuclear cells were isolated by Ficoll-Hypaque density centrifugation and cryopreserved. Sequencing input: PBMCs. The rearranged segments are TRBV28 and TRBJ1-5, with a tentative D gene TRBD1 over 5 matching bases. This clonotype was obtained from a man in his fifties in good health, CMV-negative, and a related stem cell transplant donor. The CDR3 region reads CAGGRRQHNQPQHF. The nucleotides are TGTGCCGGGGGGAGAAGGCAGCACAATCAGCCCCAGCATTTT.